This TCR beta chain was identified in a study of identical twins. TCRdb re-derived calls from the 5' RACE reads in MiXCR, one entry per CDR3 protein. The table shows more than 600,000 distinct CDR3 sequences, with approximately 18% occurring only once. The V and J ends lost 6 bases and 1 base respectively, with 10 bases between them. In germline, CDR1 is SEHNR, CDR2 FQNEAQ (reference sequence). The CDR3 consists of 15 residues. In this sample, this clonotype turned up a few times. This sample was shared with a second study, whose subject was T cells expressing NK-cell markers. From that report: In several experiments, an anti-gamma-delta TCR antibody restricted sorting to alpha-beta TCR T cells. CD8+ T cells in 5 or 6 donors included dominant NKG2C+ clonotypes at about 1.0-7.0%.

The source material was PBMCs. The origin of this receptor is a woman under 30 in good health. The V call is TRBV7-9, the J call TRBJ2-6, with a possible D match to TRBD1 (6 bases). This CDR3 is CASRTTGSGANVLTF. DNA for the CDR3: TGTGCCAGCAGAACGACAGGATCTGGGGCCAACGTCCTGACTTTC.